The 27 T cell receptor beta chains below come from one sample, sequenced in a study of T cell repertoires in cytomegalovirus infection (dated by TCRdb to between 2018 and 2020). The sample's treatment or condition label, in plain terms: in vitro stimulation with specific CMV peptide epitopes to enrich CMV-specific T cells. Reads for this sample came from an Illumina HiSeq 1500. TCRdb reprocessed the public reads (quality trimming at Q25 with fastp, clone calling with MiXCR) and kept in-frame beta chains. Duplicate CDR3 protein sequences are folded into a single record with the most common DNA and genes. For this sample there are about 310,000 distinct CDR3 sequences; around 25% appear just once. The ten largest clonotypes hold roughly 15% of the sample. These receptors are not linked to any known antigen. Sequences were derived from cultured PBMCs, sampled from culture after CMV antigen stimulation. The receptors derive from a human donor in good health (CMV status not recorded). Some clones in this sample may be carry-over from other donors' samples.

This clonotype was counted at least ten times. V gene TRBV28 combines with J gene TRBJ2-1, with TRBD2 matching over 13 bases. CDR1 is MDHEN, CDR2 SYDVKM, per germline. The CDR3 totals 17 residues. J gave up 6 bases and V 6 bases, and 11 bases lay outside the gene matches. In DNA form, the CDR3 reads TGTGCCAGCAGGCCCCGGACTAGCGGGAGCAAGGGCAATGAGCAGTTCTTC. This codes for CASRPRTSGSKGNEQFF.

The chain carries TRBV6-2 or TRBV6-3 and TRBJ2-2; no reliable D call. Trimming left V 10 bases short and J 2 bases short, with 5 bases between. The CDR3 is 11 residues long. Germline V CDR1 and CDR2: MNHEY, SVGEGT. The CDR3 coding sequence is TGTGCCACCGCTAACACCGGGGAGCTGTTTTTT. It specifies CATANTGELFF.

In this sample, this clonotype turned up a few times. The chain couples TRBV19 to TRBJ1-3; perhaps TRBD1 as D (6 bases). Trimming left V 7 bases short and J 0 bases short, with 13 bases between. Looked up from germline, CDR1 is LNHDA and CDR2 is SQIVND (reference sequence). The CDR3 is 15 amino acids. The DNA for the CDR3 is TGTGCCAGTATCCCGGACAGCCTCTCTGGAAACACCATATATTTT. This gives the protein CASIPDSLSGNTIYF. The full variable domain, rest sourced from reference TRBV19 and TRBJ1-3, is DGGITQSPKYLFRKEGQNVTLSCEQNLNHDAMYWYRQDPGQGLRLIYYSQIVNDFQKGDIAEGYSVSREKKESFPLTVTSAQKNPTAFYLCASIPDSLSGNTIYFGEGSWLTVV.

This clonotype was recorded a few times. The chain uses TRBV11-2 and TRBJ1-1; 7 nucleotides match TRBD1. The CDR3 extends over 15 amino acids. Unmatched junction bases numbered 16, after V lost 4 bases and J lost 11 bases. In germline, CDR1 is SGHAT, CDR2 FQNNGV. The DNA of the CDR3 is TGTGCCAGCAGCTCCACCGGAGGACAGGAGCGGGGGGCTTTCTTT. This encodes CASSSTGGQERGAFF.

This clonotype occurred a few times. DNA for the CDR3: TGTGCCAGCAGTGGCAGGGGGCCCCCAAGCTCCTACAATGAGCAGTTCTTC. As protein: CASSGRGPPSSYNEQFF. The gene calls are TRBV27 and TRBJ2-1, with TRBD1 matching 8 bases. The CDR3 extends over 17 amino acids. The J segment lost 0 bases and the V segment lost 5 bases, leaving 9 bases of the junction unmatched. CDR1 MNHEY and CDR2 SMNVEV come from the germline V gene (reference sequence).

This clonotype was recorded at least ten times. This sequence joins TRBV7-2 and TRBJ2-3; D gene unclear. Trimming cost V 2 bases and J 5 bases, with 5 bases left between them. CDR1 and CDR2 from the germline V gene are SGHTA and FQGNSA. This CDR3 comprises 12 residues. This chain's CDR3 is CASSLYGDTQYF. The CDR3 bases are TGTGCCAGCAGCTTATATGGAGATACGCAGTATTTT. The full variable domain, in which reference TRBV7-2 and TRBJ2-3 provide the parts outside the CDR3, is GAGVSQSPSNKVTEKGKDVELRCDPISGHTALYWYRQSLGQGLEFLIYFQGNSAPDKSGLPSDRFSAERTGGSVSTLTIQRTQQEDSAVYLCASSLYGDTQYFGPGTRLTVL.

At least ten counts were recorded for this clonotype. V and J are TRBV7-8 and TRBJ2-7; TRBD1 agrees at 9 bases. The CDR3 totals 14 residues. The junction had 9 bases not matched to a gene; V was cut back by 5 bases and J by 7 bases. Germline CDR1 reads SGHVS; CDR2 reads FQNEAQ. The CDR3 region has the DNA TGTGCCAGCAGCATAATACAGGGGGCGGGAGAGCAGTACGTC. Protein product: CASSIIQGAGEQYV.

The chain couples TRBV2 to TRBJ2-5; 7 bases are shared with TRBD2. The CDR3 contains 13 residues. Looked up from germline, CDR1 is SNHLY and CDR2 is FYNNEI. V lost 7 bases and J lost 4; bases outside the gene matches: 6. The CDR3 is CASKIERGETQYF. The CDR3 nucleotides read TGTGCCAGCAAGATAGAGCGGGGAGAGACCCAGTACTTC.

This clonotype was seen only a few times. V and J are TRBV6-2 or TRBV6-3 and TRBJ1-5; D not resolved. The V gene lost 6 bases and the J gene lost 3 bases, with 12 bases spanning the gap. The CDR3 runs to 14 residues. The V gene's germline CDR1 is MNHEY and CDR2 SVGEGT. CDR3 sequence reads: CASSDTASNQPQHF. DNA for the CDR3: TGTGCCAGCAGCGACACGGCCTCCAATCAGCCCCAGCATTTT.

This clonotype has at least ten counts. The rearrangement joins TRBV28 to TRBJ2-7; 10 bases map to TRBD2. This CDR3 is 14 amino acids long. From germline, CDR1 is MDHEN and CDR2 SYDVKM. The V gene end was trimmed by 2 bases and the J gene end by 6 bases; junction bases not matched to a gene: 4. The CDR3 region has the DNA TGTGCCAGCAGTTTAATAGCGGGAGGTGCCGAGCAGTACTTC. Translation: CASSLIAGGAEQYF. Looking up the rest from reference TRBV28 and TRBJ2-7 gives the full variable domain: DVKVTQSSRYLVKRTGEKVFLECVQDMDHENMFWYRQDPGLGLRLIYFSYDVKMKEKGDIPEGYSVSREKKERFSLILESASTNQTSMYLCASSLIAGGAEQYFGPGTRLTVT.

This clonotype occurred many times. This rearrangement joins TRBV7-2 to TRBJ1-1, with D perhaps TRBD1 (6 bases). The CDR3 spans 14 residues. The germline V and J ends were trimmed by 4 bases and 6 bases, with 15 bases remaining between them. Germline-derived CDR1 and CDR2 are SGHTA and FQGNSA. CDR3 protein: CASSSTGFSPEAFF. CDR3 nucleotides: TGTGCCAGCAGCTCCACAGGGTTTAGCCCTGAAGCTTTCTTT.

The J gene is TRBJ1-5, the V gene TRBV19; D is uncertain. The CDR3 totals 14 residues. CDR1 and CDR2 from the germline V gene are LNHDA and SQIVND (reference sequence). Trimming took off 9 bases at V and 2 bases at J, with 14 bases between the two ends. The chain's CDR3 is CASCLTVGNQPQHF. In DNA, the CDR3 is TGTGCCAGCTGCCTGACGGTGGGCAATCAGCCCCAGCATTTT.

This clonotype was seen many times. The genes are TRBV7-2 and TRBJ2-1, with no clear D. CDR1 SGHTA and CDR2 FQGNSA come from the germline V gene. Trimming stripped 6 bases from V and 7 bases from J, with 7 bases between. The CDR3 totals 11 residues. The CDR3 nucleotides are TGTGCCAGCAGACGTAGTAATGAGCAGTTCTTC. This gives the protein CASRRSNEQFF. Full variable domain (rest looked up from reference TRBV7-2 and TRBJ2-1): GAGVSQSPSNKVTEKGKDVELRCDPISGHTALYWYRQSLGQGLEFLIYFQGNSAPDKSGLPSDRFSAERTGGSVSTLTIQRTQQEDSAVYLCASRRSNEQFFGPGTRLTVL.

This clonotype was picked up many times. The genes are TRBV18 and TRBJ1-1; D unresolved. There are 15 residues in the CDR3. Germline V gene lookup returns CDR1 KGHSH and CDR2 LQKENI. V lost 3 bases, J lost 1 base, and 12 bases lay in between. CDR3 bases: TGTGCCAGCTCACCGTTGGGAAATGGGAACACTGAAGCTTTCTTT. Residues: CASSPLGNGNTEAFF.

This clonotype appeared a few times. The chain joins TRBV6-2 or TRBV6-3 to TRBJ2-7, with TRBD1 identical over 7 bases. The CDR3 runs to 15 residues. V dropped 5 bases and J dropped 6; count of bases not matched to a gene: 13. The germline V gene has CDR1 MNHEY and CDR2 SVGEGT. The CDR3 sequence is CASSTAFGTAAEQYV. CDR3 nucleotides: TGTGCCAGCAGTACCGCTTTCGGGACAGCCGCCGAGCAGTACGTC.

The rearrangement uses TRBV7-2 and TRBJ2-3; 10 bases are a match to TRBD1. The CDR3 length is 16 residues. V lost 5 bases, J lost 1 base, and 6 bases stayed unmatched. Germline loops: CDR1 SGHTA, CDR2 FQGNSA. The CDR3: CASSRAGTGGTDTQYF. CDR3 nucleotides: TGTGCCAGCAGCCGAGCCGGGACAGGGGGCACAGATACGCAGTATTTT.

This clonotype came up a few times. The rearrangement links TRBV28 to TRBJ2-1; the D gene is possibly TRBD1 (6 bases). Germline values: CDR1 MDHEN, CDR2 SYDVKM. The length of the CDR3 is 15 residues. V shed 5 bases and J shed 3 bases, with 14 bases lying between them. For the CDR3, the DNA is TGTGCCAGCAGTCGTCGGGACACTCTCTACAATGAGCAGTTCTTC. It yields the protein CASSRRDTLYNEQFF.

J is TRBJ1-5 and V is TRBV5-6; TRBD1 might be the D (5 bases). CDR1 and CDR2 from the germline V gene are SGHDT and YYEEEE. CDR3 size: 14 residues. The V end was cut by 4 bases, the J end by 7 bases, with 15 bases between. CDR3: CASSIFRVPQPQHF. Here the CDR3 DNA reads TGTGCCAGCAGCATATTCAGGGTGCCGCAGCCCCAGCATTTT. Full variable domain (remainder filled in from reference TRBV5-6 and TRBJ1-5): DAGVTQSPTHLIKTRGQQVTLRCSPKSGHDTVSWYQQALGQGPQFIFQYYEEEERQRGNFPDRFSGHQFPNYSSELNVNALLLGDSALYLCASSIFRVPQPQHFGDGTRLSIL.

This chain links TRBV7-2 with TRBJ1-1; D is uncertain. The CDR3 has 17 residues. V shed 0 bases and J shed 2 bases, with 16 bases lying between them. Germline loops: CDR1 SGHTA, CDR2 FQGNSA. The CDR3 DNA reads TGTGCCAGCAGCTTAGCAGTGGGCAGGATCCTCAACACTGAAGCTTTCTTT. Protein product: CASSLAVGRILNTEAFF.

This clonotype was recorded at least ten times. This chain connects TRBV7-2 to TRBJ1-5; tentative D call: TRBD1 (5 bases). The CDR3 loop spans 14 amino acids. Germline CDR1 SGHTA, CDR2 FQGNSA. The V and J ends lost 1 base and 4 bases respectively, with 8 bases between them. In nucleotides, the CDR3 is TGTGCCAGCAGCTTAGGACAGATAAATCAGCCCCAGCATTTT. It yields the protein CASSLGQINQPQHF.

The J gene is TRBJ2-1, the V gene TRBV12-3 or TRBV12-4; D uncertain. The CDR3 is made up of 13 amino acids. V was cut by 3 bases and J by 6 bases, with 9 bases left in between. The CDR3 DNA reads TGTGCCAGCAGTTTGCTTTGGGGCAATGAGCAGTTCTTC. It yields the protein CASSLLWGNEQFF.

This clonotype was picked up a small number of times. V is TRBV15 and J is TRBJ2-1; tentatively, D is TRBD2 (7 bases). There are 13 residues in the CDR3. CDR1 is LNHNV and CDR2 is YYDKDF in the germline V gene (reference sequence). Trimming took off 10 bases at V and 4 bases at J, with 14 bases between the two ends. The CDR3 loop reads CASRSGTYNEQFF. CDR3 nucleotides: TGTGCCAGCCGGAGCGGGACATACAATGAGCAGTTCTTC.

In DNA, the CDR3 is TGTGCCAGCAAACAGGGAATAGCGACCTACGAGCAGTACGTC. It translates to CASKQGIATYEQYV. The rearrangement links TRBV6-2 or TRBV6-3 to TRBJ2-7, with a weak D call TRBD1 (6 bases). Germline CDR1 MNHEY, CDR2 SVGEGT. The CDR3 length is 14 residues. V gave up 7 bases and J gave up 2 bases, with 15 bases separating them.

This chain connects TRBV6-2 or TRBV6-3 to TRBJ2-5; 12 positions agree with TRBD2. The CDR3 spans 16 residues. Germline V gene data show CDR1 as MNHEY and CDR2 as SVGEGT. The trim removed 5 bases at V and 5 bases at J, leaving 9 bases unmatched. The CDR3 DNA reads TGTGCCAGCAGTGCAACCGGACTAGCGGGAAGGGAGACCCAGTACTTC. Protein sequence: CASSATGLAGRETQYF.

The V call is TRBV6-5, the J call TRBJ2-5; D possibly corresponds to TRBD2 (7 bases). The germline V gene encodes CDR1 MNHEY and CDR2 SVGAGI. Trimming shortened V by 8 bases and J by 5 bases, and 24 bases separated the two germline ends. The CDR3 loop spans 16 amino acids. DNA for the CDR3: TGTGCCAGCTCCCGGGGCGGGAGAGGGGGAAGGGAGACCCAGTACTTC. Encoded protein: CASSRGGRGGRETQYF.

The chain joins TRBV20-1 to TRBJ1-1; TRBD1 agrees at 8 bases. J gave up 1 base and V 3 bases, and 7 bases lay outside the gene matches. This CDR3 contains 15 residues. Germline CDR1 and CDR2: DFQATT and SNEGSKA (reference sequence). CDR3 bases: TGCAGTGCTAGGATCGCAGGGGGCCCGAACACTGAAGCTTTCTTT. It specifies CSARIAGGPNTEAFF.

This CDR3 is CASSRVRENYGYTF. The CDR3 region has the DNA TGTGCCAGCAGCCGCGTGAGGGAAAACTATGGCTACACCTTC. The rearrangement joins TRBV7-8 to TRBJ1-2; D is uncertain. Looked up from germline, CDR1 is SGHVS and CDR2 is FQNEAQ. Trimming took 5 bases from V and 2 from J, leaving 12 bases between them. There are 14 residues in the CDR3. The full variable domain, in which reference TRBV7-8 and TRBJ1-2 provide the parts outside the CDR3, is GAGVSQSPRYKVAKRGQDVALRCDPISGHVSLFWYQQALGQGPEFLTYFQNEAQLDKSGLPSDRFFAERPEGSVSTLKIQRTQQEDSAVYLCASSRVRENYGYTFGSGTRLTVV.